The 32 T cell receptor beta chains reported below all come from one sample, sequenced in a study of T cell responses to AZD1222 COVID-19 vaccine. The protocol was immunoSEQ multiplex PCR, while the TCRdb copy is restricted to in-frame clones and leaves out a portion. The table includes some 120,000 clones, about nine tenths detected once. The material was peripheral blood, obtained on day 0 of AZD1222 vaccination. These receptors were taken from an adult in good health.

The V gene is TRBV6-5, the J gene TRBJ1-1, with D tentatively TRBD1 (5 bases). V lost 6 bases and J 10 bases, leaving 24 bases between the germline ends. Germline values: CDR1 MNHEY, CDR2 SVGAGI. This CDR3 has 15 residues. Here the CDR3 reads CASSRMVPGNERAFF. Written as DNA, the CDR3 is TGTGCCAGCAGCCGAATGGTCCCAGGGAATGAAAGAGCTTTCTTT.

The genes are TRBV18 and TRBJ1-4; 7 nucleotides align to TRBD1. The CDR3 contains 15 residues. Looked up from germline, CDR1 is KGHSH and CDR2 is LQKENI. V shed 3 bases, J shed 6 bases, and the junction held 7 bases outside the gene matches. CDR3 in DNA: TGTGCCAGCTCACCCCAGACAGGGAAGGATGAAAAACTGTTTTTT. It is translated as CASSPQTGKDEKLFF.

V usage is TRBV5-1 and J usage is TRBJ1-3, with D possibly TRBD1 on 6 matching bases. CDR3 length equals 15 residues. The germline CDR1 and CDR2 sequences are SGHRS and YFSETQ. Trimming removed 2 bases from V and 1 base from J, with 10 bases in between. The CDR3 coding sequence is TGCGCCAGCAGCTTACAGGGTCGATCTGGAAACACCATATATTTT. It codes for CASSLQGRSGNTIYF. Filled out from reference TRBV5-1 and TRBJ1-3, the complete variable domain reads KAGVTQTPRYLIKTRGQQVTLSCSPISGHRSVSWYQQTPGQGLQFLFEYFSETQRNKGNFPGRFSGRQFSNSRSEMNVSTLELGDSALYLCASSLQGRSGNTIYFGEGSWLTVV.

This clone was picked up a small number of times. This chain links TRBV6-2 or TRBV6-3 with TRBJ1-1; a possible D gene is TRBD1 (6 bases). The CDR3 covers 16 residues. Trimming shortened V by 2 bases and J by 2 bases, and 15 bases separated the two germline ends. CDR1 is MNHEY, CDR2 SVGEGT, per germline. CDR3 coding DNA: TGTGCCAGCAGTTACGGGTTTGAGGGGGGCAACACTGAAGCTTTCTTT. As protein: CASSYGFEGGNTEAFF.

The chain uses TRBV7-9 and TRBJ1-5; D unresolved. The CDR3 length is 13 residues. The ends were cut back, 5 bases at V and 10 bases at J, with 15 bases in the middle. CDR1 SEHNR and CDR2 FQNEAQ come from the germline V gene (reference sequence). CDR3 residues: CASSPGEVGPQHF. The CDR3 coding sequence is TGTGCCAGCAGCCCCGGGGAGGTCGGACCCCAGCATTTT.

The gene calls are TRBV12-3 or TRBV12-4 and TRBJ2-7; the D gene is possibly TRBD1 (5 bases). V lost 5 bases and J 3 bases, leaving 11 bases between the germline ends. The CDR3 is made up of 13 amino acids. The CDR3 loop is CASSGAQSYEQYF. CDR3 bases: TGTGCCAGCAGTGGGGCGCAGAGCTACGAGCAGTACTTC.

J is TRBJ2-2 and V is TRBV6-5; 11 bases match TRBD2. V lost 6 bases, J lost 13 bases, and 13 bases stayed unmatched. CDR3 length equals 15 residues. CDR1 and CDR2 from the germline V gene are MNHEY and SVGAGI. CDR3 amino acids: CASRGGLAEGLGLFF. As DNA, the CDR3 is TGTGCCAGCAGGGGGGGACTAGCGGAGGGGCTTGGGCTGTTTTTT.

The chain uses TRBV7-2 and TRBJ1-4, with D possibly matching TRBD1 (5 bases). V was trimmed by 1 base and J by 10 bases, leaving 22 bases between them. The CDR3 consists of 17 residues. The V gene's germline CDR1 is SGHTA and CDR2 FQGNSA. The DNA for the CDR3 is TGTGCCAGCAGCTTAGGGTGGGAGGGGAATGATTTTGGAAAACTGTTTTTT. It is translated as CASSLGWEGNDFGKLFF.

This clone was picked up a small number of times. The V call is TRBV19, the J call TRBJ2-1; no reliable D call. Trimming took off 3 bases at V and 4 bases at J, with 19 bases between the two ends. This CDR3 spans 17 amino acids. Per the germline V gene, CDR1 is LNHDA and CDR2 is SQIVND (reference sequence). The CDR3 nucleotides read TGTGCCAGTAGTATCCCCCCTAACAGTACTAATTACAATGAGCAGTTCTTC. Amino acids: CASSIPPNSTNYNEQFF.

The J gene is TRBJ2-2, the V gene TRBV2, with D possibly called TRBD1 or TRBD2 (5 bases each). The germline CDR1 and CDR2 sequences are SNHLY and FYNNEI. V was cut by 10 bases and J by 0 bases, with 18 bases left in between. This CDR3 comprises 16 residues. CDR3 loop: CATSGQGPANTGELFF. The CDR3 region has the DNA TGTGCCACCTCGGGGCAAGGGCCCGCGAACACCGGGGAGCTGTTTTTT.

The chain combines TRBV4-1 with TRBJ1-4, with 9 positions matching TRBD1. The CDR3 totals 18 residues. The V gene's germline CDR1 is MGHRA and CDR2 YSYEKL. Losses at the gene ends were 6 bases for V and 0 bases for J; bases not matched to a gene: 11. CDR3 coding DNA: TGCGCCAGCAGGCCCCCGGGACAGGGCGCCTCAACTAATGAAAAACTGTTTTTT. Its translation is CASRPPGQGASTNEKLFF.

This chain uses TRBV7-9 with TRBJ2-2, with a weak D call TRBD2 (5 bases). Germline V gives CDR1 SEHNR, CDR2 FQNEAQ (reference sequence). Trimming removed 3 bases from V and 9 bases from J, with 14 bases in between. CDR3 length: 14 residues. CDR3 protein: CASSLIDSGRELFF. CDR3 DNA: TGTGCCAGCAGCTTGATAGATTCGGGGAGGGAGCTGTTTTTT.

The V gene is TRBV7-2, the J gene TRBJ2-7; 7 bases align to TRBD1. This CDR3 has 14 residues. Germline CDR1 SGHTA, CDR2 FQGNSA. With 6 bases clipped from V and 2 bases from J, the junction kept 7 bases outside the gene matches. The CDR3, as DNA: TGTGCCAGCAGTTCTCCGGGACAGCCCTACGAGCAGTACTTC. It is translated as CASSSPGQPYEQYF.

This clone was seen once. The chain joins TRBV5-1 to TRBJ1-5; the match to TRBD1 covers 7 bases. The CDR3 is 15 residues long. With 0 bases clipped from V and 2 bases from J, the junction kept 2 bases outside the gene matches. Per germline, CDR1 SGHRS and CDR2 YFSETQ. CDR3 nucleotides: TGCGCCAGCAGCTTGGAAGGACAGGGCAATCAGCCCCAGCATTTT. It translates to CASSLEGQGNQPQHF.

The chain combines TRBV7-9 with TRBJ1-4; D is ambiguous. V lost 3 bases and J lost 5, with 13 bases in between. CDR1 and CDR2 from the germline V gene are SEHNR and FQNEAQ (reference sequence). There are 15 residues in the CDR3. CDR3: CASSFPRGGNEKLFF. CDR3 in DNA: TGTGCCAGCAGCTTTCCTCGAGGCGGCAATGAAAAACTGTTTTTT.

This chain uses TRBV12-3 or TRBV12-4 with TRBJ2-7; either TRBD1 or TRBD2 may supply D (5 bases each). The CDR3 has 13 amino acids. V gave up 5 bases and J gave up 4 bases, with 12 bases separating them. The CDR3 DNA reads TGTGCCAGCAGTCAGGGACGGAGGTACGAGCAGTACTTC. Protein: CASSQGRRYEQYF.

The chain combines TRBV13 with TRBJ2-7; 9 bases align to TRBD1. This CDR3 is 18 amino acids long. V was pared by 0 bases and J by 1 base, with 10 bases of the junction left unmatched. Germline V gene sequence: CDR1 PRHDT, CDR2 FYEKMQ (reference sequence). The CDR3 bases are TGTGCCAGCAGCTTAGGCCTATTTGGGACAGGGTCTTCCTACGAGCAGTACTTC. Translating it yields CASSLGLFGTGSSYEQYF.

This chain joins TRBV6-5 and TRBJ1-4; TRBD1 is a possible D gene (5 bases). Germline V CDR1 and CDR2: MNHEY, SVGAGI. Between the trimmed V and J ends, which lost 5 bases and 8 bases, there was a span of 15 bases. CDR3 length: 14 amino acids. CDR3 protein: CASSMKGLVEKLFF. As DNA, the CDR3 is TGTGCCAGCAGTATGAAGGGGTTAGTCGAAAAACTGTTTTTT.

The genes are TRBV28 and TRBJ2-3; a weak D match, TRBD2 (7 bases). The germline gives CDR1 MDHEN, CDR2 SYDVKM. This CDR3 is built from 14 residues. V was clipped by 2 bases and J by 3 bases, with 9 bases between them. This CDR3 is CASSLRGGTDTQYF. In nucleotides, the CDR3 is TGTGCCAGCAGTTTAAGGGGGGGGACAGATACGCAGTATTTT.

The V and J genes are TRBV28 and TRBJ1-2, with D possibly being TRBD1 (5 bases). The CDR3 consists of 12 residues. With 3 bases removed from V and 8 bases from J, the gap between germline ends came to 10 bases. In germline, CDR1 is MDHEN, CDR2 SYDVKM. The CDR3 is CASSLTAKGYTF. CDR3 DNA: TGTGCCAGCAGTTTGACAGCGAAGGGCTACACCTTC.

This rearrangement joins TRBV5-1 to TRBJ1-2, with D maybe TRBD1 (5 bases). The CDR3 is made up of 16 amino acids. The V gene lost 0 bases and the J gene lost 7 bases, with 19 bases spanning the gap. The germline gives CDR1 SGHRS, CDR2 YFSETQ. CDR3 sequence: CASSLGQTPSAGGYTF. The CDR3 bases are TGCGCCAGCAGCTTGGGACAGACCCCCTCAGCTGGTGGCTACACCTTC.

The chain couples TRBV28 to TRBJ1-5; the D gene is possibly TRBD1 (5 bases). The CDR3 sequence is 14 residues long. V gave up 10 bases and J gave up 3 bases, with 16 bases separating them. Germline CDR1 MDHEN, CDR2 SYDVKM. DNA for the CDR3: TGTGCCACCACAGGAGGGGCCGTCAATCAGCCCCAGCATTTT. This sequence encodes CATTGGAVNQPQHF.

The chain has TRBV19 and TRBJ1-6, with 8 positions matching TRBD1. Losses at the gene ends were 7 bases for V and 9 bases for J; bases not matched to a gene: 8. The CDR3 has 14 amino acids. Germline-derived CDR1 and CDR2 are LNHDA and SQIVND (reference sequence). CDR3 sequence: CASNSGGSVSPLHF. The CDR3, as DNA: TGTGCCAGTAACTCAGGGGGCTCGGTTTCACCCCTCCACTTT.

This clone showed up just once. The chain couples TRBV19 to TRBJ2-3; TRBD2 matches at 10 bases. Germline-derived CDR1 and CDR2 are LNHDA and SQIVND (reference sequence). The CDR3 extends over 16 amino acids. After removal of 2 bases from V and 4 bases from J, the junction contained 6 bases not matched to a gene. CDR3 DNA: TGTGCCAGTAGTATACGGGGTAGCGGGGGGCCAGATACGCAGTATTTT. It yields the protein CASSIRGSGGPDTQYF.

The rearrangement joins TRBV2 to TRBJ2-7; D gene ambiguous. Between the trimmed V and J ends, which lost 4 bases and 1 base, there was a span of 2 bases. This CDR3 has 11 residues. Germline V gene sequence: CDR1 SNHLY, CDR2 FYNNEI. CDR3 sequence: CASSGSYEQYF. The CDR3 DNA reads as TGTGCCAGCAGTGGGTCCTACGAGCAGTACTTC.

In nucleotides, the CDR3 is TGTGCCAGTAGCCCTTTTCCCCCAGCCCGGGGTCTTATAAGGGGCTCCTATAATTCACCCCTCCACTTT. Translating it yields CASSPFPPARGLIRGSYNSPLHF. The V gene is TRBV19, the J gene TRBJ1-6; TRBD1 might be the D (5 bases). The CDR3 sequence is 23 residues long. V lost 6 bases, J lost 0 bases, and 33 bases lay in between. The germline gives CDR1 LNHDA, CDR2 SQIVND (reference sequence).

This rearrangement joins TRBV28 to TRBJ1-1, with D hard to call. The CDR3 totals 14 residues. CDR1 is MDHEN and CDR2 is SYDVKM in the germline V gene. Trimming pared 5 bases from V and 9 bases from J, leaving 19 bases between. CDR3 amino acids: CASSPGSVPLKAFF. In DNA, the CDR3 is TGTGCCAGCAGTCCTGGGTCCGTGCCTCTCAAAGCTTTCTTT.

This clone came up once. The chain couples TRBV6-2 or TRBV6-3 to TRBJ1-5, with TRBD1 as a possible D gene (5 bases). This CDR3 contains 16 residues. Trimming stripped 2 bases from V and 6 bases from J, with 17 bases between. Germline-derived CDR1 and CDR2 are MNHEY and SVGEGT. DNA for the CDR3: TGTGCCAGCAGTTACGGGGCCAGGGCGCCGGGTCAGCCCCAGCATTTT. Translated: CASSYGARAPGQPQHF.

The V call is TRBV7-8, the J call TRBJ1-1; 8 bases align to TRBD1. The germline V gene has CDR1 SGHVS and CDR2 FQNEAQ. V lost 5 bases to trimming and J lost 0 bases; unmatched junction nucleotides: 11. There are 17 residues in the CDR3. Here the CDR3 reads CASSPGGRGNLNTEAFF. As DNA, the CDR3 is TGTGCCAGCAGCCCAGGGGGCCGGGGTAATTTGAACACTGAAGCTTTCTTT.

The rearrangement links TRBV9 to TRBJ1-6; no definite D call. The germline V gene encodes CDR1 SGDLS and CDR2 YYNGEE. CDR3 length: 15 amino acids. The ends were cut back, 4 bases at V and 8 bases at J, with 16 bases in the middle. CDR3 bases: TGTGCCAGCAGCCCCCGTCTGGGTGGGGATTCACCCCTCCACTTT. Amino acids: CASSPRLGGDSPLHF.

The chain is built from TRBV28 and TRBJ1-4, with D maybe TRBD1 (6 bases). The length of the CDR3 is 14 residues. V dropped 5 bases and J dropped 7 bases, with 14 bases sitting between them. Germline V gene data show CDR1 as MDHEN and CDR2 as SYDVKM. CDR3 in amino acids: CASSKTGFPEKLFF. The CDR3 DNA is TGTGCCAGCAGTAAGACAGGTTTTCCTGAAAAACTGTTTTTT.

V and J are TRBV28 and TRBJ1-2; maybe TRBD1 (6 bases). Per the germline V gene, CDR1 is MDHEN and CDR2 is SYDVKM. The CDR3 spans 14 residues. Trimming cost V 5 bases and J 9 bases, with 19 bases left between them. The CDR3 sequence: CASSVPGQSFSYTF. CDR3 DNA: TGTGCCAGCAGTGTCCCCGGACAGTCCTTTAGCTACACCTTC.